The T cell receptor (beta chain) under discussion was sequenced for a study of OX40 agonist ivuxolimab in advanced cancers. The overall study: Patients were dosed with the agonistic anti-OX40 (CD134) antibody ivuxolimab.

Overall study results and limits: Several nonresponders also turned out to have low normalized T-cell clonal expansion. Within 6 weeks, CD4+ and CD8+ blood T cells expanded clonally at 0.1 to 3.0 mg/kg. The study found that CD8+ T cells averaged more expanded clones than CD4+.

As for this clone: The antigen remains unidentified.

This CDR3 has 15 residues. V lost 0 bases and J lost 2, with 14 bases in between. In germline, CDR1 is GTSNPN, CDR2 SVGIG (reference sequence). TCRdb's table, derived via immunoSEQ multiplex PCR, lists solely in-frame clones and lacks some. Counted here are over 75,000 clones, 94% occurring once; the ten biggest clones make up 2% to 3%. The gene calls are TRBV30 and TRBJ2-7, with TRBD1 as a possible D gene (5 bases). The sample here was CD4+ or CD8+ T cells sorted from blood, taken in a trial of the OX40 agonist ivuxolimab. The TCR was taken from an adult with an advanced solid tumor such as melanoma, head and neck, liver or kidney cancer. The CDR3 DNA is TGTGCCTGGAGTGTAGATAGGGGTTTGACCTACGAGCAGTACTTC. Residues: CAWSVDRGLTYEQYF. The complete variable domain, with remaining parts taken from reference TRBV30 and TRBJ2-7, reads SQTIHQWPATLVQPVGSPLSLECTVEGTSNPNLYWYRQAAGRGLQLLFYSVGIGQISSEVPQNLSASRPQDRQFILSSKKLLLSDSGFYLCAWSVDRGLTYEQYFGPGTRLTVT.